This is a list of T cell receptor beta chains from one sample in a study of identifying expanded T cells in peripheral blood. TCRdb's copy holds only in-frame clones and misses some; the assay was immunoSEQ multiplex PCR. The data show roughly 100,000 clones, approximately 88% seen once. The sample consisted of blood. These receptors came from a person aged 18 to 75 in good health. The CDR3 runs from the conserved cysteine through the conserved F or W. D genes are given only for firm matches. The listing skips clone size in some rows; elsewhere it reads once, few, many or a size class.

V gene,clone size,D gene,J gene,CDR3 protein,CDR3 DNA
TRBV7-2,.,.,TRBJ1-5,CASRGSGQPQHF,TGTGCCAGTCGGGGGTCGGGGCAGCCCCAGCATTTT
TRBV2,.,TRBD1,TRBJ2-1,CASRERGQGKVGEQFF,TGTGCCAGCAGGGAAAGAGGACAGGGGAAGGTTGGTGAGCAGTTCTTC
TRBV6-5,.,.,TRBJ1-1,CASSYPGGGLTEAFF,TGTGCCAGCAGTTACCCCGGGGGGGGTTTGACTGAAGCTTTCTTT
TRBV6-5,.,TRBD1,TRBJ2-3,CASKLGQGATDTQYF,TGTGCCAGCAAACTGGGACAGGGGGCAACAGATACGCAGTATTTT
TRBV6-1,.,.,TRBJ1-1,CASSETLPLGAFF,TGTGCCAGCAGTGAAACGTTGCCCCTGGGGGCTTTCTTT
TRBV4-1,.,.,TRBJ2-5,CASSQVWTSSETQYF,TGCGCCAGCAGCCAAGTATGGACTTCCTCGGAGACCCAGTACTTC
TRBV4-1,.,.,TRBJ2-2,CASSQEWRKGVSTNTGELFF,TGCGCCAGCAGCCAAGAATGGCGTAAGGGGGTATCGACGAACACCGGGGAGCTGTTTTTT
TRBV7-2,.,TRBD1,TRBJ1-3,CASSLNPLGITGAGNTIYF,TGTGCCAGCAGCTTAAACCCCCTAGGAATAACAGGGGCGGGAAACACCATATATTTT
TRBV6-5,.,.,TRBJ1-2,CASRNGGDGYTF,TGTGCCAGCAGAAACGGGGGAGACGGCTACACCTTC
TRBV21-1,.,.,TRBJ1-2,CASSNGGSDSRNTF,TGTGCCAGCAGCAACGGGGGGTCGGACAGTCGCAACACCTTC
TRBV10-3,.,TRBD1,TRBJ1-2,CAISEGDRLYGYTF,TGTGCCATCAGTGAGGGGGACAGGCTTTATGGCTACACCTTC
TRBV7-9,.,.,TRBJ1-4,CASAGQPFEKLFF,TGTGCCAGCGCCGGACAGCCATTTGAAAAACTGTTTTTT
TRBV5-1,.,.,TRBJ1-6,CASREGAPSNSPLHF,TGCGCCAGCAGAGAAGGGGCTCCGTCTAATTCACCCCTCCACTTT
TRBV27,.,.,TRBJ1-1,CASSPSGSLFMNTEAFF,TGTGCCAGCAGTCCCTCAGGGTCCCTGTTTATGAACACTGAAGCTTTCTTT
TRBV11-3,once,.,TRBJ2-1,CASSLSVFTGRENEQFF,TGTGCCAGCAGCTTATCAGTGTTCACGGGGCGTGAGAATGAGCAGTTCTTC